This TCR beta chain was sequenced during a study of blood T cell repertoires in COVID-19. TCRdb keeps only in-frame clones here, not all; method: immunoSEQ multiplex PCR. The table has 60,000 to 85,000 clones, 80% seen once. The ends were cut back, 4 bases at V and 4 bases at J, with 13 bases in the middle. The CDR3 totals 14 residues. The germline gives CDR1 SEHNR, CDR2 FQNEAQ (reference sequence). The rearrangement links TRBV7-9 to TRBJ1-2, with D hard to call. The receptor comes from a man aged 70 or older who had recovered from COVID-19. The sample was peripheral blood. CDR3 amino acids: CASSYTGGPYGYTF. The CDR3, as DNA: TGTGCCAGCAGCTATACCGGAGGACCCTATGGCTACACCTTC.